The 21 T cell receptor beta chains below were found in one sample sequenced in a study of blood T cells in healthy people across ages. A second PCR, run for about 6 to 12 cycles, used a sample-barcoded 5' primer plus a J-beta primer mix. In TCRdb, the 5' RACE reads were re-called with MiXCR into one record per CDR3 protein. The table has roughly 800,000 distinct CDR3 sequences, roughly 64% seen once. The material sequenced was blood. These receptor sequences come from a young man in good health.

The gene calls are TRBV9 and TRBJ2-4; D gene ambiguous. The assigned J gene may be wrong: the sequence end matches TRBJ2-5 better. Germline V lookup: CDR1 SGDLS, CDR2 YYNGEE. CDR3 length equals 15 residues. The CDR3 sequence: CASSAYSASQETQYF. CDR3 DNA sequence: TGTGCCAGCAGCGCCTACAGCGCCAGCCAAGAGACCCAGTACTTC.

The chain has TRBV5-1 and TRBJ2-1; D not certain. The CDR3 covers 15 residues. V was shortened by 0 bases and J by 2 bases, with 9 bases between the two germline ends. The germline V gene encodes CDR1 SGHRS and CDR2 YFSETQ. The CDR3 is CASSLEVRPYNEQFF. The CDR3 nucleotides read TGCGCCAGCAGCTTGGAGGTACGCCCCTACAATGAGCAGTTCTTC.

The rearrangement joins TRBV30 to TRBJ2-1, with D possibly TRBD2 on 7 matching bases. Deletions cut 4 bases from V and 3 bases from J, with 13 bases between. Germline V gives CDR1 GTSNPN, CDR2 SVGIG (reference sequence). The CDR3 extends over 14 amino acids. CDR3 loop: CAWNTGGHYNEQFF. CDR3 in DNA: TGTGCCTGGAACACCGGGGGGCACTACAATGAGCAGTTCTTC.

This clonotype was recorded a few times. This chain links TRBV29-1 with TRBJ2-2; D call uncertain. Germline CDR1 and CDR2: SQVTM and ANQGSEA. CDR3 size: 14 residues. Trimming cost V 6 bases and J 2 bases, with 13 bases left between them. CDR3 protein: CSVSTFINTGELFF. CDR3 nucleotide sequence: TGCAGCGTCTCAACATTCATAAACACCGGGGAGCTGTTTTTT.

This clonotype was seen only a few times. A much larger clone sits a single nucleotide away, making a read error possible. The J gene is TRBJ1-6, the V gene TRBV20-1, with D possibly being TRBD1 (5 bases). This CDR3 comprises 14 residues. From germline, CDR1 is DFQATT and CDR2 SNEGSKA (reference sequence). CDR3 DNA: TGCAGTGCTACCACCGGGACCCAGAATTCACCCCCCCACTTT. This encodes CSATTGTQNSPPHF.

This clonotype showed up just a few times. The rearrangement links TRBV28 to TRBJ2-3, with D perhaps matching TRBD1 (6 bases). The V end lost 5 bases, the J end lost 8 bases, and 14 bases lay between the germline ends. This CDR3 region has 13 residues. Germline CDR1 MDHEN, CDR2 SYDVKM. The CDR3 here is CASSVGQTGTQYF. CDR3 bases: TGTGCCAGCAGTGTAGGACAGACTGGTACGCAGTATTTT.

This clonotype occurred a few times. The CDR3 here is CANSGAGASEQFF. The DNA of the CDR3 is TGTGCCAATTCCGGGGCCGGTGCCAGTGAGCAGTTCTTC. V is TRBV9 and J is TRBJ2-1; D may be TRBD1 or TRBD2 (5 bases each). The CDR3 extends over 13 amino acids. Trimming stripped 9 bases from V and 9 bases from J, with 19 bases between. Germline CDR1 is SGDLS and CDR2 is YYNGEE.

The chain recombines TRBV6-5 with TRBJ2-7; D could derive from TRBD1 or TRBD2 (7 bases each). Looked up from germline, CDR1 is MNHEY and CDR2 is SVGAGI. CDR3 length equals 15 residues. The V and J ends lost 6 bases and 2 bases respectively, with 17 bases between them. CDR3 residues: CASRGLLDRAYEQYF. The CDR3 nucleotides are TGTGCCAGCAGGGGACTACTCGACAGGGCCTACGAGCAGTACTTC.

The sample holds a few counts of this clonotype. This chain uses TRBV12-3 or TRBV12-4 with TRBJ2-5, with no clear D. The length of the CDR3 is 12 residues. V was trimmed by 6 bases and J by 5 bases, leaving 10 bases between them. The CDR3 protein is CASSRPRETQYF. The CDR3 coding sequence is TGTGCCAGCAGCCGACCCCGGGAGACCCAGTACTTC.

The chain employs TRBV12-3 or TRBV12-4 and TRBJ1-1; maybe TRBD1 (6 bases). There are 16 residues in the CDR3. The ends were cut back, 6 bases at V and 0 bases at J, with 17 bases in the middle. CDR3 sequence (DNA): TGTGCCAGCAGCCTAGCACAGGGACGAATGAACACTGAAGCTTTCTTT. Its translation is CASSLAQGRMNTEAFF.

The chain links TRBV29-1 to TRBJ1-2, with 7 positions matching TRBD1. Trimming cost V 7 bases and J 4 bases; bases outside gene matches: 9. CDR1 and CDR2 (germline): SQVTM, ANQGSEA. This CDR3 spans 13 amino acids. In DNA form, the CDR3 reads TGCAGCGCTGCGACAGGGTTAGTCTATGGCTACACCTTC. It codes for CSAATGLVYGYTF.

The CDR3 bases are TGCAGTGCTAGACGGGACAGGGGTTCACCCCTCCACTTT. This codes for CSARRDRGSPLHF. The chain employs TRBV20-1 and TRBJ1-6, with TRBD1 matching over 10 bases. Germline V gene sequence: CDR1 DFQATT, CDR2 SNEGSKA (reference sequence). The length of the CDR3 is 13 residues. Trimming at V came to 2 bases and at J to 9 bases, leaving 1 base not matched to a gene.

This clonotype was picked up one time. J is TRBJ1-4 and V is TRBV6-5, with no clear D. V was clipped by 2 bases and J by 0 bases, with 1 base between them. Germline V gives CDR1 MNHEY, CDR2 SVGAGI. The CDR3 consists of 13 residues. In DNA form, the CDR3 reads TGTGCCAGCAGTTACACAACTAATGAAAAACTGTTTTTT. Residues: CASSYTTNEKLFF.

The gene calls are TRBV24-1 and TRBJ2-6; D gene unclear. Trimming removed 3 bases from V and 2 bases from J, with 7 bases in between. There are 15 residues in the CDR3. The germline CDR1 and CDR2 sequences are KGHDR and SFDVKD. This chain's CDR3 is CATSDPVPGANVLTF. DNA of the CDR3: TGTGCCACCAGTGATCCTGTCCCTGGGGCCAACGTCCTGACTTTC.

This chain joins TRBV20-1 and TRBJ2-1, with a tentative D call TRBD1 (5 bases). The V end was cut by 6 bases, the J end by 10 bases, with 16 bases between. The CDR3 contains 12 residues. The germline V gene encodes CDR1 DFQATT and CDR2 SNEGSKA (reference sequence). The CDR3 sequence is CSADKQFNEQFF. CDR3 bases: TGCAGTGCGGACAAGCAGTTTAACGAGCAGTTCTTC.

J is TRBJ1-2 and V is TRBV3-1; the D gene is possibly TRBD1 (6 bases). The V end lost 0 bases, the J end lost 6 bases, and 11 bases lay between the germline ends. The CDR3 sequence is 14 residues long. The germline gives CDR1 LGHDT, CDR2 YNNKEL (reference sequence). The DNA for the CDR3 is TGTGCCAGCAGCCAAGATCTACAGGGAGATGGCTACACCTTC. Protein product: CASSQDLQGDGYTF.

For this clonotype: A much larger clone lies a single base off, so this may be a read error. V is TRBV7-2 and J is TRBJ2-2; D remains unclear. The CDR3 length is 14 residues. Germline V lookup: CDR1 SGHTA, CDR2 FQGNSA. V was shortened by 5 bases and J by 6 bases, with 13 bases between the two germline ends. CDR3 residues: CTSSPSHISGELFF. The CDR3 nucleotides are TGTACCAGCAGCCCCAGTCACATCTCCGGGGAGCTGTTTTTT.

There are a few counts of this clonotype. CDR3 coding DNA: TGCAGCGGAACCCGGGACAGGGTTAGGAATGAGCAGTTCTTC. Amino acid sequence: CSGTRDRVRNEQFF. The chain employs TRBV29-1 and TRBJ2-1; 9 bases fit TRBD1. Germline trimming cut 7 bases from V and 7 bases from J; bases unmatched to any gene: 11. Per the germline V gene, CDR1 is SQVTM and CDR2 is ANQGSEA. The CDR3 spans 14 residues.

V and J are TRBV5-1 and TRBJ2-2; TRBD2 agrees at 12 bases. This CDR3 contains 15 residues. With V trimmed by 4 bases and J by 12 bases, 10 bases remained unmatched. Germline CDR1 and CDR2: SGHRS and YFSETQ. CDR3 DNA sequence: TGCGCCAGCAGCGTGACTAGCGGGGGCGTGGGGAAGCTGTTTTTT. The encoded protein is CASSVTSGGVGKLFF.

This chain joins TRBV18 and TRBJ2-1; D is ambiguous. This CDR3 comprises 14 residues. V shed 0 bases and J shed 4 bases, with 7 bases lying between them. CDR1 and CDR2 (germline): KGHSH, LQKENI. Here the CDR3 reads CASSPPTRYNEQFF. Here the CDR3 DNA reads TGTGCCAGCTCACCACCCACACGGTACAATGAGCAGTTCTTC.

The chain recombines TRBV4-1 with TRBJ2-4; the match to TRBD2 covers 7 bases. The CDR3 has 16 amino acids. The junction had 7 bases not matched to a gene; V was cut back by 4 bases and J by 1 base. Germline CDR1 MGHRA, CDR2 YSYEKL. CDR3 region: CASSLLAQVAKNIQYF. CDR3 bases: TGCGCCAGCAGCCTACTAGCGCAGGTGGCCAAAAACATTCAGTACTTC.